The rows below give T cell receptor beta chains drawn from one sample of a study of T cell repertoires in cytomegalovirus infection. Their antigens are not known. TCRdb reanalysed the reads using MiXCR and keeps one entry per CDR3 protein. The sample yields a few hundred thousand distinct CDR3 sequences, just under 35% seen once. The material was cultured PBMCs, obtained from culture after CMV antigen stimulation. All receptors come from a human donor in good health (CMV status not recorded). Some clones in this sample may be carry-over from other donors' samples. CDR3s include the opening cysteine and the closing phenylalanine or tryptophan. D genes are given only for firm matches. Part of the rows lack a size; the others show once, few, many or a class for expanded clones.

. TRBJ2-1 TRBV7-6 TRBD2 TGTGCCAGCACCGGGACTAGCCTAATTTTGCCCCCACGCAATGAGCAGTTCTTC CASTGTSLILPPRNEQFF
many TRBJ2-5 TRBV7-2 . TGTGCCAGCAGCTTACAGGGTTTGAGAGGCGGGGAGACCCAGTACTTC CASSLQGLRGGETQYF
. TRBJ2-1 TRBV6-2/TRBV6-3 . TGTGCCAGCAGTTACCCCCAAGTCCATGAGCAGTTCTTC CASSYPQVHEQFF
many TRBJ2-5 TRBV7-2 . TGTGCCAGCAGCTGGATAGCGACCCGGGAAGGGGAGACCCAGTACTTC CASSWIATREGETQYF
. TRBJ2-1 TRBV20-1 . TGCAGTGCTCAGCGATCTGGGTACAATGAGCAGTTCTTC CSAQRSGYNEQFF
few TRBJ1-2 TRBV9 . TGTGCCAGCAGCGGGACCCGCTACACCTTC CASSGTRYTF
. TRBJ2-1 TRBV25-1 . TGTGCCAGCTCCCAGCCGGGACCTTACAATGAGCAGTTCTTC CASSQPGPYNEQFF
many TRBJ2-7 TRBV7-2 . TGTGCCAGCAGCTTAGGACAGACCTCCTACGAGCAGTACTTC CASSLGQTSYEQYF
. TRBJ2-7 TRBV6-8 TRBD2 TGTGCCAGCAGTTTCTCTACCGGGACTACCTACGAGCAGTACTTC CASSFSTGTTYEQYF
. TRBJ2-5 TRBV12-3/TRBV12-4 . TGTGCCAGCAGTTTACTGGGGGGCTCAACACAAGAGACCCAGTACTTC CASSLLGGSTQETQYF
few TRBJ2-3 TRBV6-2/TRBV6-3 TRBD2 TGTGCCAGCACGGGACTACTCACAGATACGCAGTATTTT CASTGLLTDTQYF
. TRBJ2-2 TRBV6-4 . TGTGCCAGCAGTCCCCAGGGTGCCGGGGAGCTGTTTTTT CASSPQGAGELFF
few TRBJ2-1 TRBV19 . TGTGCCAGTAGTATTATGAGCTCCTACAATGAGCAGTTCTTC CASSIMSSYNEQFF
. TRBJ2-7 TRBV2 TRBD2 TGTGCCAGCCGGGGGGGGAGGGCTTCCTACGAGCAGTACTTC CASRGGRASYEQYF
. TRBJ2-5 TRBV5-1 TRBD2 TGCGCCAGCAGCCAAGGACTAGCGGGAGGGCCAGACGAGACCCAGTACTTC CASSQGLAGGPDETQYF
few TRBJ1-5 TRBV6-1 . TGTGCCAGCAGTGAACCCGGGTTCAATCAGCCCCAGCATTTT CASSEPGFNQPQHF
. TRBJ1-1 TRBV7-9 . TGTGCCAGCAGCTTATCTGTCCGGAACACTGAAGCTTTCTTT CASSLSVRNTEAFF
. TRBJ1-5 TRBV7-9 . TGTGCCAGCAGCCGGGGCCTCAATCAGCCCCAGCATTTT CASSRGLNQPQHF
few TRBJ1-6 TRBV14 . TGTGCCAGCAGCCCCCGGGAGGGTAGCTCCTATAATTCACCCCTCCACTTT CASSPREGSSYNSPLHF
. TRBJ1-2 TRBV29-1 TRBD1 TGCAGCGTTGAAAGGGGGCTCCAAGGCTACACCTTC CSVERGLQGYTF